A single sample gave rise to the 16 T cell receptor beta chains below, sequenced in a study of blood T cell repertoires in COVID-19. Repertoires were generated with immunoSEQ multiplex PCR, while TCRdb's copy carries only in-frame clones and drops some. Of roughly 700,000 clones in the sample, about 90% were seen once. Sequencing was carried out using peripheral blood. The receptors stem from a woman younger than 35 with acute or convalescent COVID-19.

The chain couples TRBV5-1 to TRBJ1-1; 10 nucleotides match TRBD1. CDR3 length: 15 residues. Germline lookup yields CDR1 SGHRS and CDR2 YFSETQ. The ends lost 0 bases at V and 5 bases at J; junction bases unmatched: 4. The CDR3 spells CASSLEGQGMTEAFF. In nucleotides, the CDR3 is TGCGCCAGCAGCTTGGAGGGACAGGGGATGACTGAAGCTTTCTTT. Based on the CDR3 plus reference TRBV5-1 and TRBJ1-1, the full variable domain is KAGVTQTPRYLIKTRGQQVTLSCSPISGHRSVSWYQQTPGQGLQFLFEYFSETQRNKGNFPGRFSGRQFSNSRSEMNVSTLELGDSALYLCASSLEGQGMTEAFFGQGTRLTVV.

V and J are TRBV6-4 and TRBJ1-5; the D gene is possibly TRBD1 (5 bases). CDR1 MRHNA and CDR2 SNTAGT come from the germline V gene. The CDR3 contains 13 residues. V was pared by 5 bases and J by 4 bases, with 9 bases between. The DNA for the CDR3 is TGTGCCAGCAGTAAGACAGCTAATCAGCCCCAGCATTTT. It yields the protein CASSKTANQPQHF.

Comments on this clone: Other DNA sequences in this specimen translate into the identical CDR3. The CDR3 nucleotides are TGTGCCAGCAGTCGACAAGGACTTGAAGCTTTCTTT. It yields the protein CASSRQGLEAFF. The chain joins TRBV6-5 to TRBJ1-1; D unresolved. Trimming took off 5 bases at V and 7 bases at J, with 11 bases between the two ends. Germline values: CDR1 MNHEY, CDR2 SVGAGI. CDR3 length equals 12 residues.

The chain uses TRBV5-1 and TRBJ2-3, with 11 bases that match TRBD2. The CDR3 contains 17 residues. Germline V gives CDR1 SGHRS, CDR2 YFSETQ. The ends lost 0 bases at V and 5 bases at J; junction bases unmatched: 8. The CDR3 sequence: CASSLEGSGGAVDTQYF. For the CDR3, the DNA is TGCGCCAGCAGCTTGGAGGGTAGCGGGGGGGCCGTAGATACGCAGTATTTT. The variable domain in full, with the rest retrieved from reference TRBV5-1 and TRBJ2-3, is KAGVTQTPRYLIKTRGQQVTLSCSPISGHRSVSWYQQTPGQGLQFLFEYFSETQRNKGNFPGRFSGRQFSNSRSEMNVSTLELGDSALYLCASSLEGSGGAVDTQYFGPGTRLTVL.

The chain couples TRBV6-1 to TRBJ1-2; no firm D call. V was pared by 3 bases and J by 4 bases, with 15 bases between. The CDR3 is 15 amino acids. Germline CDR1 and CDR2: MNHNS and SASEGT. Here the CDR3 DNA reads TGTGCCAGCAGTGACGCACATACCTCTAGCTATGGCTACACCTTC. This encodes CASSDAHTSSYGYTF.

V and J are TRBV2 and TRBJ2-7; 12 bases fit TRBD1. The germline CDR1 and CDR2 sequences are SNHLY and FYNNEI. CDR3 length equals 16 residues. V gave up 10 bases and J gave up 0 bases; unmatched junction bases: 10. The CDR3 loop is CATSKGDRGHSYEQYF. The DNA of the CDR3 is TGTGCCACCTCGAAAGGGGACAGGGGGCACTCCTACGAGCAGTACTTC.

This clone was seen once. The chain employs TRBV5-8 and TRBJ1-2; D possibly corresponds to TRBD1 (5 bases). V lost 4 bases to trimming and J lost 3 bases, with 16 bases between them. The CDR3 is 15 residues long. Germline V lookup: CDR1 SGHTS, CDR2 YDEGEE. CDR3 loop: CASSLWDSPHYGYTF. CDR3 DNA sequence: TGTGCCAGCAGCCTTTGGGACTCTCCTCACTATGGCTACACCTTC.

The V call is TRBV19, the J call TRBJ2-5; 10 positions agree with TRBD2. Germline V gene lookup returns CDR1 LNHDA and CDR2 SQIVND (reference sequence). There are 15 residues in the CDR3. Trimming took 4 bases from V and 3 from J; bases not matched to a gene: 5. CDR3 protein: CASSKIAGGKETQYF. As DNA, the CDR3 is TGTGCCAGTAGTAAGATAGCGGGGGGAAAAGAGACCCAGTACTTC.

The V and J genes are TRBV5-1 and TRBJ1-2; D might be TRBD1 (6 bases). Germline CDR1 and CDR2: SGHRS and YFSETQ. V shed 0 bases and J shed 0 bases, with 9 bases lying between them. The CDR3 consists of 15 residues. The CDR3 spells CASSLGQAPNYGYTF. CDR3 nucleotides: TGCGCCAGCAGCTTGGGACAGGCTCCTAACTATGGCTACACCTTC.

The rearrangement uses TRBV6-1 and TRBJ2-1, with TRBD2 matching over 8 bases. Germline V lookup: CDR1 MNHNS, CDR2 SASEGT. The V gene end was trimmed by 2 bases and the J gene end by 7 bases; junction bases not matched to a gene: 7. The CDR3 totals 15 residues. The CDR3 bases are TGTGCCAGCAGTGAACCCCGGCGCGGGGGGAATGAGCAGTTCTTC. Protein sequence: CASSEPRRGGNEQFF.

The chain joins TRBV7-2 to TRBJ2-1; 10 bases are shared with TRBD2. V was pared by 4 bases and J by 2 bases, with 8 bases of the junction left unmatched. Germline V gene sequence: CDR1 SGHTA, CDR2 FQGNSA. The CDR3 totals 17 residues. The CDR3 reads CASSSETSGWAYNEQFF. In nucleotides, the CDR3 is TGTGCCAGCAGCTCCGAGACTAGCGGGTGGGCCTACAATGAGCAGTTCTTC.

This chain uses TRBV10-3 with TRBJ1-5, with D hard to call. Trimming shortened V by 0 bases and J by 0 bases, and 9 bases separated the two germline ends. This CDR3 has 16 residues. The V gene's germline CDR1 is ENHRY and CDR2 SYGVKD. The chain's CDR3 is CAISESSVYSNQPQHF. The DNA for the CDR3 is TGTGCCATCAGTGAGTCGTCCGTTTATAGCAATCAGCCCCAGCATTTT.

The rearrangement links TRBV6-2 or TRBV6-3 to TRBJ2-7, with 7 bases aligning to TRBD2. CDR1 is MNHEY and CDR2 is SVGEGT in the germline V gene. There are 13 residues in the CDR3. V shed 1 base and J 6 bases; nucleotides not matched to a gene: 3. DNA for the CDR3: TGTGCCAGCAGTTACTGGACTAGGAGCGAGCAGTACTTC. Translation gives CASSYWTRSEQYF.

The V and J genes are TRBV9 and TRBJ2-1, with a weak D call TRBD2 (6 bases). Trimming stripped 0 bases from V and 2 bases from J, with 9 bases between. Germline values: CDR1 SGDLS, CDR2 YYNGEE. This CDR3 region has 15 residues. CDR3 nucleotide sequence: TGTGCCAGCAGCGTAGAACTAGCTACCTACAATGAGCAGTTCTTC. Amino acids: CASSVELATYNEQFF.

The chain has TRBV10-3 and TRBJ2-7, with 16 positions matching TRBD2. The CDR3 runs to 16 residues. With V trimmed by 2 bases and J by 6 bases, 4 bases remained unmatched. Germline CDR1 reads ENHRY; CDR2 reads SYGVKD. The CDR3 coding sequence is TGTGCCATCAGTGAGCCGGGACTAGCGGGGGGGTTCGAGCAGTACTTC. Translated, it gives CAISEPGLAGGFEQYF.

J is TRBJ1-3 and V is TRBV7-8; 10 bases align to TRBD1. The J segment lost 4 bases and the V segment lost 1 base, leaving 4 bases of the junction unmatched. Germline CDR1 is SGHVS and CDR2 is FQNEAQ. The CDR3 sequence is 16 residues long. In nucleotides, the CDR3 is TGTGCCAGCAGCTTAGGACAGGGGGCAGTCGGAAACACCATATATTTT. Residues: CASSLGQGAVGNTIYF.